A single TCR beta chain is shown here with its context. This table comes from immunoSEQ multiplex PCR, and its TCRdb copy is limited to in-frame clones, with some not included. The sample records 380,000 or so clones, roughly 90% being singletons. The source of the sample is a study of blood T cell repertoires in COVID-19. CDR1 and CDR2 (germline): SGHTA, FQGNSA. CDR3 size: 16 residues. V was clipped by 0 bases and J by 2 bases; unmatched bases: 2. The genes are TRBV7-2 and TRBJ2-5; 11 nucleotides align to TRBD2. The source of this sequence is a woman aged 60-70 years with COVID-19, enrolled during active disease. The source material was peripheral blood. DNA for the CDR3: TGTGCCAGCAGCTTAGCTACTAGCGGGGGACAAGAGACCCAGTACTTC. Translating gives CASSLATSGGQETQYF.